This T cell receptor beta chain emerged from a study of regulatory T cells in long-lasting Graves disease. V shed 7 bases and J shed 4 bases, with 14 bases lying between them. Germline values: CDR1 GTSNPN, CDR2 SVGIG (reference sequence). The CDR3 is 13 amino acids. Building the TCR beta libraries relied on iRepertoire HTBI primers, and CDR3 regions underwent Arm-PCR. TCRdb recomputed calls from the multiplex PCR reads with MiXCR, one row per CDR3 protein. The data show 450,000 or so distinct CDR3 sequences, roughly 22% seen once. Time point defined: persistent/refractory GD, antithyroid drugs over 5 years with positive TRAb. There was RNA extracted from PBMCs, and the TCR library was made from it. Points from the study as a whole: Repertoires from persistent disease leaned toward TRBV28, TRBJ1-2 and TRBJ2-5.

About this clonotype itself: What it binds is unknown.

The chain has TRBV30 and TRBJ1-5, with D possibly TRBD1 on 5 matching bases. The sequence was obtained from a female donor with Graves disease. This specimen was peripheral blood mononuclear cells (PBMCs), taken when the disease was refractory, from a patient treated with antithyroid drugs. CDR3 loop: CAFAFTGNQPQHF. CDR3 coding DNA: TGTGCCTTCGCCTTTACAGGAAATCAGCCCCAGCATTTT.